These 27 T cell receptor beta chains were sequenced from one sample in a study of technical replicates of blood from a few donors. TCRdb keeps only in-frame clones here, not all; method: immunoSEQ multiplex PCR. The profile shows about 73,000 clones, approximately 91% of them singletons. Sequenced sample: PBMCs. The receptors derive from a human donor in good health. Some clones in this sample may be carry-over from other donors' samples.

The V and J genes are TRBV2 and TRBJ2-7; D may be TRBD2 (6 bases). This CDR3 is 13 amino acids long. CDR1 and CDR2 (germline): SNHLY, FYNNEI. The V end lost 7 bases, the J end lost 3 bases, and 13 bases lay between the germline ends. The CDR3 sequence: CASNGAGNYEQYF. CDR3 bases: TGTGCCAGCAATGGGGCGGGGAACTACGAGCAGTACTTC.

There are a few counts of this clone. This chain connects TRBV7-3 to TRBJ2-7; TRBD2 matches 8 bases. The CDR3 spans 16 residues. The junction had 11 bases not matched to a gene; V was cut back by 5 bases and J by 2 bases. CDR1 and CDR2 (germline): SGHTA, FQGTGA. The CDR3, as DNA: TGTGCCAGCAGCCCCCTCCGGGAGGGCCCCCCCTACGAGCAGTACTTC. Its protein is CASSPLREGPPYEQYF.

The chain carries TRBV29-1 and TRBJ2-1; D is unresolved. Germline CDR1 and CDR2: SQVTM and ANQGSEA. The ends were cut back, 6 bases at V and 7 bases at J, with 10 bases in the middle. The CDR3 spans 11 residues. The CDR3 DNA reads TGCAGCGTCGACTGGCGAAATGAGCAGTTCTTC. Residues: CSVDWRNEQFF.

This chain links TRBV27 with TRBJ1-6, with 8 bases identical to TRBD1. Germline CDR1 reads MNHEY; CDR2 reads SMNVEV (reference sequence). The CDR3 totals 15 residues. V shed 6 bases and J 4 bases; nucleotides not matched to a gene: 5. The CDR3 is CASRTGARYNSPLHF. CDR3 DNA sequence: TGTGCCAGCAGGACAGGGGCCAGGTATAATTCACCCCTCCACTTT.

The V gene is TRBV7-9, the J gene TRBJ1-5; D is ambiguous. The CDR3 has 13 residues. CDR1 is SEHNR and CDR2 is FQNEAQ in the germline V gene (reference sequence). Trimming took off 2 bases at V and 5 bases at J, with 7 bases between the two ends. The CDR3 region is CASSLRVDQPQHF. The CDR3 bases are TGTGCCAGCAGCTTACGGGTGGATCAGCCCCAGCATTTT. The variable domain in full, completed from reference TRBV7-9 and TRBJ1-5, reads DTGVSQNPRHKITKRGQNVTFRCDPISEHNRLYWYRQTLGQGPEFLTYFQNEAQLEKSRLLSDRFSAERPKGSFSTLEIQRTEQGDSAMYLCASSLRVDQPQHFGDGTRLSIL.

This chain joins TRBV4-1 and TRBJ1-3; D gene uncertain. The ends were cut back, 2 bases at V and 1 base at J, with 9 bases in the middle. CDR1 and CDR2 from the germline V gene are MGHRA and YSYEKL. The CDR3 is 15 residues long. CDR3 in DNA: TGCGCCAGCAGCCAACCGGGAAGGTCTGGAAACACCATATATTTT. Its translation is CASSQPGRSGNTIYF.

This chain joins TRBV19 and TRBJ1-2; D gene unclear. The germline V and J ends were trimmed by 9 bases and 0 bases, with 8 bases remaining between them. Germline V gives CDR1 LNHDA, CDR2 SQIVND (reference sequence). This CDR3 spans 12 amino acids. CDR3 DNA sequence: TGTGCCAGCCAAGTAGCTAACTATGGCTACACCTTC. The encoded protein is CASQVANYGYTF.

The chain recombines TRBV2 with TRBJ2-5, with D perhaps matching TRBD2 (6 bases). The germline CDR1 and CDR2 sequences are SNHLY and FYNNEI. The V end was cut by 3 bases, the J end by 2 bases, with 13 bases between. This CDR3 contains 15 residues. The CDR3 nucleotides read TGTGCCAGCAGTGACCGGGGGAGTCCGCAAGAGACCCAGTACTTC. Encoded protein: CASSDRGSPQETQYF. The entire variable domain, with the rest obtained from reference TRBV2 and TRBJ2-5, is as follows: EPEVTQTPSHQVTQMGQEVILRCVPISNHLYFYWYRQILGQKVEFLVSFYNNEISEKSEIFDDQFSVERPDGSNFTLKIRSTKLEDSAMYFCASSDRGSPQETQYFGPGTRLLVL.

The chain has TRBV2 and TRBJ2-7; D is uncertain. The CDR3 is 13 amino acids. The V end was cut by 1 base, the J end by 3 bases, with 7 bases between. Germline CDR1 and CDR2: SNHLY and FYNNEI. In nucleotides, the CDR3 is TGTGCCAGCAGTGAAGTACAGTACTACGAGCAGTACTTC. Its translation is CASSEVQYYEQYF.

This chain joins TRBV30 and TRBJ2-1; maybe TRBD2 (5 bases). Germline values: CDR1 GTSNPN, CDR2 SVGIG (reference sequence). The CDR3 is 13 residues long. V gave up 5 bases and J gave up 7 bases, with 15 bases separating them. Here the CDR3 reads CAWSKTSGNEQFF. The CDR3 bases are TGTGCCTGGTCAAAGACTTCGGGGAATGAGCAGTTCTTC.

The chain carries TRBV5-5 and TRBJ1-2, with a possible D match to TRBD1 (6 bases). V gave up 1 base and J gave up 8 bases, with 21 bases separating them. Looked up from germline, CDR1 is SGHKS and CDR2 is YYEKEE (reference sequence). The CDR3 spans 16 residues. Here the CDR3 reads CASSLRQDSSRRGYTF. CDR3 nucleotides: TGTGCCAGCAGCTTGCGACAGGATAGCAGTCGCAGAGGCTACACCTTC.

The chain combines TRBV5-1 with TRBJ1-2, with a tentative D call TRBD1 (6 bases). The CDR3 is made up of 13 amino acids. Germline assignment: CDR1 SGHRS and CDR2 YFSETQ. V lost 4 bases and J lost 6, with 13 bases in between. The CDR3 reads CASSPKTGNGYTF. CDR3 coding DNA: TGCGCCAGCAGCCCCAAGACAGGAAATGGCTACACCTTC.

This clone has a handful of counts. This chain connects TRBV6-9 to TRBJ1-2, with TRBD1 as a possible D gene (5 bases). V was pared by 6 bases and J by 4 bases, with 18 bases between. Germline CDR1 and CDR2: MNHGY and SVAAGI. The CDR3 extends over 15 amino acids. The CDR3 DNA follows: TGTGCCAGCAGACCCTTCCCCAGGGAATGCTATGGCTACACCTTC. Amino acid sequence: CASRPFPRECYGYTF.

The V and J genes are TRBV4-1 and TRBJ2-7; TRBD2 aligns across 8 bases. The CDR3 extends over 17 amino acids. J lost 4 bases, V lost 4 bases, and 15 bases had no gene match. The V gene's germline CDR1 is MGHRA and CDR2 YSYEKL. The CDR3 here is CASSPRSGVRGGYEQYF. In DNA, the CDR3 is TGCGCCAGCAGCCCGAGGTCGGGCGTTCGGGGGGGGTACGAGCAGTACTTC.

The rearrangement joins TRBV27 to TRBJ1-6, with TRBD1 as a possible D gene (5 bases). Germline CDR1 MNHEY, CDR2 SMNVEV (reference sequence). The CDR3 extends over 15 amino acids. Trimming shortened V by 5 bases and J by 6 bases, and 14 bases separated the two germline ends. In DNA, the CDR3 is TGTGCCAGCAGTATAATAGACAGAACTAATTCACCCCTCCACTTT. Protein sequence: CASSIIDRTNSPLHF.

This clone was picked up one time. The chain employs TRBV7-2 and TRBJ2-7; a possible D gene is TRBD1 (5 bases). CDR1 is SGHTA and CDR2 is FQGNSA in the germline V gene. CDR3 length equals 12 residues. With 8 bases removed from V and 1 base from J, the gap between germline ends came to 9 bases. The DNA of the CDR3 is TGTGCCAGCGCGGACATTTCCTACGAGCAGTACTTC. It encodes CASADISYEQYF.

J is TRBJ2-1 and V is TRBV19; TRBD2 agrees at 7 bases. The CDR3 sequence is 16 residues long. The germline V gene has CDR1 LNHDA and CDR2 SQIVND (reference sequence). J gave up 3 bases and V 5 bases, and 10 bases lay outside the gene matches. The CDR3 DNA is TGTGCCAGTAGTGGCGCGCCGGGACTATTCTACAATGAGCAGTTCTTC. It specifies CASSGAPGLFYNEQFF.

The J gene is TRBJ1-5, the V gene TRBV12-2; the DNA was not compared with TRBD1, the D call given in the table. TRBV12-2 represents a pseudogene. The CDR3 covers 16 residues. The CDR3, as DNA: TGTGCAAGTCGCCCCCCCGGGACACATATGATTCAGCCCCAGCATTTT. Its translation: CASRPPGTHMIQPQHF.

The V call is TRBV19, the J call TRBJ1-6; D is unclear. There are 13 residues in the CDR3. From germline, CDR1 is LNHDA and CDR2 SQIVND (reference sequence). Deletions cut 5 bases from V and 10 bases from J, with 12 bases between. CDR3 region: CASSLRGSSPLHF. The CDR3 DNA sequence: TGTGCCAGTAGTCTCCGAGGGAGCTCACCCCTCCACTTT.

V usage is TRBV5-1 and J usage is TRBJ2-2; D is unclear. CDR1 is SGHRS and CDR2 is YFSETQ in the germline V gene. Trimming pared 3 bases from V and 0 bases from J, leaving 6 bases between. This CDR3 is 14 amino acids long. The CDR3 DNA reads TGCGCCAGCAGCTCAGAACCGAACACCGGGGAGCTGTTTTTT. Encoded protein: CASSSEPNTGELFF.

This sequence joins TRBV19 and TRBJ1-4; D remains unclear. Germline loops: CDR1 LNHDA, CDR2 SQIVND (reference sequence). Trimming removed 6 bases at V and 7 bases at J, with 18 bases between. The CDR3 spans 15 residues. The CDR3 spells CASREGLTSGEKLFF. CDR3 bases: TGTGCCAGTAGGGAGGGATTGACATCCGGTGAAAAACTGTTTTTT. Full variable domain (rest looked up from reference TRBV19 and TRBJ1-4): DGGITQSPKYLFRKEGQNVTLSCEQNLNHDAMYWYRQDPGQGLRLIYYSQIVNDFQKGDIAEGYSVSREKKESFPLTVTSAQKNPTAFYLCASREGLTSGEKLFFGSGTQLSVL.

V and J are TRBV5-1 and TRBJ2-1, with TRBD2 matching 9 bases. V lost 0 bases and J lost 1; bases outside the gene matches: 8. Looked up from germline, CDR1 is SGHRS and CDR2 is YFSETQ. The CDR3 spans 18 residues. CDR3 in amino acids: CASSLVASGVISYNEQFF. CDR3 DNA: TGCGCCAGCAGCTTGGTGGCTAGCGGGGTCATATCCTACAATGAGCAGTTCTTC.

This sequence joins TRBV19 and TRBJ1-1, with a tentative D call TRBD1 (5 bases). V lost 2 bases to trimming and J lost 0 bases, with 10 bases between them. From germline, CDR1 is LNHDA and CDR2 SQIVND (reference sequence). There are 15 residues in the CDR3. The CDR3 region has the DNA TGTGCCAGTAGTATAACTGACAGAGTGAACACTGAAGCTTTCTTT. Its protein product is CASSITDRVNTEAFF.

There are a few counts of this clone. The chain uses TRBV2 and TRBJ2-2; D may be TRBD2 (5 bases). Looked up from germline, CDR1 is SNHLY and CDR2 is FYNNEI. Trimming removed 5 bases from V and 4 bases from J, with 11 bases in between. The CDR3 is 14 amino acids. The CDR3 DNA reads as TGTGCCAGCAGTCCCGGGGTCGGCACCGGGGAGCTGTTTTTT. Its translation: CASSPGVGTGELFF.

This clone was recorded once. The chain recombines TRBV2 with TRBJ1-5, with 10 bases lining up with TRBD1. The germline V gene encodes CDR1 SNHLY and CDR2 FYNNEI. The CDR3 covers 18 residues. V lost 4 bases and J lost 0; bases outside the gene matches: 9. Here the CDR3 reads CASSGRRTGGSSNQPQHF. CDR3 in DNA: TGTGCCAGCAGTGGACGGAGGACAGGGGGTAGTAGCAATCAGCCCCAGCATTTT.

This chain links TRBV12-5 with TRBJ2-1; 9 bases are a match to TRBD2. Unmatched junction bases numbered 5, after V lost 5 bases and J lost 0 bases. Germline V lookup: CDR1 LGHNT, CDR2 FRNRAP. CDR3 length: 16 amino acids. The CDR3 loop is CASGPYSGSSYNEQFF. The CDR3 nucleotides are TGTGCTAGTGGTCCGTATAGCGGGAGCTCCTACAATGAGCAGTTCTTC.

J is TRBJ2-3 and V is TRBV9, with 8 bases lining up with TRBD2. CDR1 is SGDLS, CDR2 YYNGEE, per germline. The CDR3 loop spans 16 amino acids. Losses at the gene ends were 0 bases for V and 3 bases for J; bases not matched to a gene: 6. The CDR3 protein is CASSVETRGGTDTQYF. The CDR3 region has the DNA TGTGCCAGCAGCGTAGAGACCCGGGGGGGGACAGATACGCAGTATTTT.